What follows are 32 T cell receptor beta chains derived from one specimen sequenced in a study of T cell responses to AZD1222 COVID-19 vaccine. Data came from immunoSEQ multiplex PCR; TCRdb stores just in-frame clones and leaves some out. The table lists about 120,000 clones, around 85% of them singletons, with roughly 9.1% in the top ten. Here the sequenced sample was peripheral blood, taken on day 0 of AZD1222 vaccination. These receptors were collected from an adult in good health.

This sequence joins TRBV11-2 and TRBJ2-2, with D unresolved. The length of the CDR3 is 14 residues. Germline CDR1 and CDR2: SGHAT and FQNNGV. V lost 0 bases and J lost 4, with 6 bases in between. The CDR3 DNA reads TGTGCCAGCAGCTTAGATCTAGTCACCGGGGAGCTGTTTTTT. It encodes CASSLDLVTGELFF.

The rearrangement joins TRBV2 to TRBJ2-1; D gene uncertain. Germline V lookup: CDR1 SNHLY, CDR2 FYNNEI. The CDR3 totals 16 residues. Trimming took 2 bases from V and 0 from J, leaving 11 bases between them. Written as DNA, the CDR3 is TGTGCCAGCAGTGAAATCTTAAGAAGCTCCTACAATGAGCAGTTCTTC. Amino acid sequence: CASSEILRSSYNEQFF. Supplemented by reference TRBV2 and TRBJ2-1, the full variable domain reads EPEVTQTPSHQVTQMGQEVILRCVPISNHLYFYWYRQILGQKVEFLVSFYNNEISEKSEIFDDQFSVERPDGSNFTLKIRSTKLEDSAMYFCASSEILRSSYNEQFFGPGTRLTVL.

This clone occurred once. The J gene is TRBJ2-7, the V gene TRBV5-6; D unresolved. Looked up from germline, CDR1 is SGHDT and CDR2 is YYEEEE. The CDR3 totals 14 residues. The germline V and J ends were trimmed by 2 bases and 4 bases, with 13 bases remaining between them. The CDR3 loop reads CASSFLGYQYEQYF. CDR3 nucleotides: TGTGCCAGCAGCTTTTTAGGGTACCAATACGAGCAGTACTTC.

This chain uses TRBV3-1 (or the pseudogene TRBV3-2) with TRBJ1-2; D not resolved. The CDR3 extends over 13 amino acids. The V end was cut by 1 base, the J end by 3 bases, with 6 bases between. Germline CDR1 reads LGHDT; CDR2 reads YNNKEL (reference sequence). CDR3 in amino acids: CASSQAVYYGYTF. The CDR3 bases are TGTGCCAGCAGCCAAGCCGTATACTATGGCTACACCTTC.

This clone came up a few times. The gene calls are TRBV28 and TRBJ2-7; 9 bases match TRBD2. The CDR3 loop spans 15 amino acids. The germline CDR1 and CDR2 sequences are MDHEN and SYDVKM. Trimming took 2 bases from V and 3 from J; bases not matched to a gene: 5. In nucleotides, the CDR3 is TGTGCCAGCAGTTTAGCGGGGGGGCTAAACTACGAGCAGTACTTC. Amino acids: CASSLAGGLNYEQYF.

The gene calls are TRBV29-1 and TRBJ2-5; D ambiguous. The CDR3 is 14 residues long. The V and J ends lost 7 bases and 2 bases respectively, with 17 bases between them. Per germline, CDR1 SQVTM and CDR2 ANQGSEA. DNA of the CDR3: TGCAGCGCTGCATATAGGTTGAGACAAGAGACCCAGTACTTC. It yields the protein CSAAYRLRQETQYF.

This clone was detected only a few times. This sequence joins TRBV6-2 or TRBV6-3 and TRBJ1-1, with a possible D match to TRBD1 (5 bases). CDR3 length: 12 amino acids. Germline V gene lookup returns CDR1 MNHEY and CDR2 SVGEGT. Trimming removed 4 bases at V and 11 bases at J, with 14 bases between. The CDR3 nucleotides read TGTGCCAGCAGTTTGATCGAATGGGGGGCTTTCTTT. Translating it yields CASSLIEWGAFF.

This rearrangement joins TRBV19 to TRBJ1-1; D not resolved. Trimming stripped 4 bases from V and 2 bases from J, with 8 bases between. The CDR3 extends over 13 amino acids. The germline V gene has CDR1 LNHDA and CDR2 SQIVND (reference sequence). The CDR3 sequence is CASSTSVNTEAFF. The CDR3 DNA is TGTGCCAGTAGTACGTCAGTTAACACTGAAGCTTTCTTT.

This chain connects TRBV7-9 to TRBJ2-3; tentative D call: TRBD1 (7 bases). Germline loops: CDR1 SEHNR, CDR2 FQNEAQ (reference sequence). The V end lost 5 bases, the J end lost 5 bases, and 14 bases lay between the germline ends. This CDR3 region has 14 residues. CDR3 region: CASSPQGGGDTQYF. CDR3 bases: TGTGCCAGCAGCCCCCAGGGGGGCGGAGATACGCAGTATTTT.

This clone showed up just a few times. CDR3 region: CAWSVGGSDTQYF. As DNA, the CDR3 is TGTGCCTGGAGTGTAGGCGGGTCAGATACGCAGTATTTT. The chain recombines TRBV30 with TRBJ2-3, with D maybe TRBD2 (5 bases). This CDR3 has 13 amino acids. Trimming removed 0 bases at V and 4 bases at J, with 8 bases between. Germline values: CDR1 GTSNPN, CDR2 SVGIG (reference sequence).

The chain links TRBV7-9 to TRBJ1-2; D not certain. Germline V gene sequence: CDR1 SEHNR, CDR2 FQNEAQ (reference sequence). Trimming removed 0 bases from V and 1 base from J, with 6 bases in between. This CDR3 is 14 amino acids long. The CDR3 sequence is CASSLARGNYGYTF. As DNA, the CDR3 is TGTGCCAGCAGCTTAGCGCGGGGTAACTATGGCTACACCTTC.

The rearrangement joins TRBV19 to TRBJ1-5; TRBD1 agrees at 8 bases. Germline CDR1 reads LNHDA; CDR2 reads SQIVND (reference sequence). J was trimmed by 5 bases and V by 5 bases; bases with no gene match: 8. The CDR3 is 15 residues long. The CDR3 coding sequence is TGTGCCAGTAGTCCCGGACAGGGTGGATATCAGCCCCAGCATTTT. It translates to CASSPGQGGYQPQHF.

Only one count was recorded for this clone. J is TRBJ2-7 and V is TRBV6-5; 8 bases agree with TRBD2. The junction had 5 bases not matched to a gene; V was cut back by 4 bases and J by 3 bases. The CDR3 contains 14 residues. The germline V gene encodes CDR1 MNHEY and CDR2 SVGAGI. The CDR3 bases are TGTGCCAGCAGTTGGTCTAGCGGGTACTACGAGCAGTACTTC. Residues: CASSWSSGYYEQYF.

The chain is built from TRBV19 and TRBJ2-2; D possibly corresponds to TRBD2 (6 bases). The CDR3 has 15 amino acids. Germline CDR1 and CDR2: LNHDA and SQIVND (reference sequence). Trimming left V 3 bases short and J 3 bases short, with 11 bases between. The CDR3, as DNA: TGTGCCAGTAGTATTGGAGGGCGGTACACCGGGGAGCTGTTTTTT. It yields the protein CASSIGGRYTGELFF.

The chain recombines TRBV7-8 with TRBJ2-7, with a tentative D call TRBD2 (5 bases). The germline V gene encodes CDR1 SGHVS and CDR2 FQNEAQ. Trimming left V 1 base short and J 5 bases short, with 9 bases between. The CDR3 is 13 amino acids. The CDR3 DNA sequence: TGTGCCAGCAGCTTAGGATTGCGGGACGAGCAGTACTTC. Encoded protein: CASSLGLRDEQYF.

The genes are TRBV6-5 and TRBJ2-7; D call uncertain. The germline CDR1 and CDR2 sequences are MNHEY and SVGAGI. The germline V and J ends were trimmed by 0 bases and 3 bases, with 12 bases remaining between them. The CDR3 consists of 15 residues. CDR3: CASSYSGSNDYEQYF. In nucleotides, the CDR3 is TGTGCCAGCAGTTACTCGGGGTCAAACGACTACGAGCAGTACTTC.

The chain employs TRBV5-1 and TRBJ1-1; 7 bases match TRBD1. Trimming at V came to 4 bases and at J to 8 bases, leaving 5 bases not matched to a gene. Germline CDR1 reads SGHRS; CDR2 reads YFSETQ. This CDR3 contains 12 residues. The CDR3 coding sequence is TGCGCCAGCAGCATCACGACAGGGGAAGCTTTCTTT. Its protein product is CASSITTGEAFF.

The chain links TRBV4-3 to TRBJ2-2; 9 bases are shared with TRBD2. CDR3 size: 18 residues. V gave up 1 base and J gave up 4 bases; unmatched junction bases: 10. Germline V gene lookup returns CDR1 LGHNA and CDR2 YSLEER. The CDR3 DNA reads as TGCGCCAGCAGCCAAGTCCTGGCGGGAGGGCCGGGCACCGGGGAGCTGTTTTTT. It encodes CASSQVLAGGPGTGELFF.

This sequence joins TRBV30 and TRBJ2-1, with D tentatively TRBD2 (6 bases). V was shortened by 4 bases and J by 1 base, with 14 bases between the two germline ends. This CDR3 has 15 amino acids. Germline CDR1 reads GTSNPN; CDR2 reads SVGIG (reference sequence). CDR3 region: CAWNELGRSYNEQFF. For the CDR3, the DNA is TGTGCCTGGAATGAACTTGGGAGGTCCTACAATGAGCAGTTCTTC.

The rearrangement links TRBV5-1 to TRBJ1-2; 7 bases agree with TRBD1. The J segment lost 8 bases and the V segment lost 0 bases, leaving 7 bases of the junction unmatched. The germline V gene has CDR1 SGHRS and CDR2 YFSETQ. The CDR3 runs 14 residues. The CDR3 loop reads CASSLADRAGGYTF. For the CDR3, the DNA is TGCGCCAGCAGCTTGGCTGACAGGGCGGGAGGCTACACCTTC.

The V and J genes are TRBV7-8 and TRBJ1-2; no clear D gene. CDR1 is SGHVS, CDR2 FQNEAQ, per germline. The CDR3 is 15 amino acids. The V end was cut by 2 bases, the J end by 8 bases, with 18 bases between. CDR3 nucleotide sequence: TGTGCCAGCAGCTTATCCACACCCGGACGGAGAGGCTACACCTTC. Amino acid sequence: CASSLSTPGRRGYTF.

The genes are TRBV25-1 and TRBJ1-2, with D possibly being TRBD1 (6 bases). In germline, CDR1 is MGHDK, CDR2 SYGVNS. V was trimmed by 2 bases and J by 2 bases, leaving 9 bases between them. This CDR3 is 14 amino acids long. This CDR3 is CASSEITGNYGYTF. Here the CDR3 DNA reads TGTGCCAGCAGTGAAATAACAGGGAACTATGGCTACACCTTC.

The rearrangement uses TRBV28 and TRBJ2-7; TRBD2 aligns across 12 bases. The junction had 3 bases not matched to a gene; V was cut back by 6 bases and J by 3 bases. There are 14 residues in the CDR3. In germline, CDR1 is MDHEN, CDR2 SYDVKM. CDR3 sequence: CASSKTSGSYEQYF. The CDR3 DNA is TGTGCCAGCAGCAAGACTAGCGGGAGCTACGAGCAGTACTTC.

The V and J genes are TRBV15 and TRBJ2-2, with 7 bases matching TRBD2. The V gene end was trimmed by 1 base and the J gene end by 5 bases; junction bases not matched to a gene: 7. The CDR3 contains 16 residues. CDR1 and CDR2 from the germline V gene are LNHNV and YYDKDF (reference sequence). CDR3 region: CATSRVGGILTGELFF. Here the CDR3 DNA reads TGTGCCACCAGCAGAGTGGGGGGGATATTGACCGGGGAGCTGTTTTTT.

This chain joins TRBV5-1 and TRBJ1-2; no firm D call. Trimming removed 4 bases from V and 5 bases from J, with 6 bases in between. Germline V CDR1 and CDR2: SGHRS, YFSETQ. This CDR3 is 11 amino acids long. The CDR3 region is CASSVGYGYTF. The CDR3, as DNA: TGCGCCAGCAGCGTGGGGTATGGCTACACCTTC.

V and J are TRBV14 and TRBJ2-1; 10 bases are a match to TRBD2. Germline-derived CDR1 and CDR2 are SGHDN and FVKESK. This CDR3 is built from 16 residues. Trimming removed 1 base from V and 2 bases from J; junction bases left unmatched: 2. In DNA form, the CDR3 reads TGTGCCAGCAGCCAAGTAGCGGGAGGACCCTACAATGAGCAGTTCTTC. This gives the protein CASSQVAGGPYNEQFF. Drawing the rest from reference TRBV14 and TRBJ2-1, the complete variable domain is EAGVTQFPSHSVIEKGQTVTLRCDPISGHDNLYWYRRVMGKEIKFLLHFVKESKQDESGMPNNRFLAERTGGTYSTLKVQPAELEDSGVYFCASSQVAGGPYNEQFFGPGTRLTVL.

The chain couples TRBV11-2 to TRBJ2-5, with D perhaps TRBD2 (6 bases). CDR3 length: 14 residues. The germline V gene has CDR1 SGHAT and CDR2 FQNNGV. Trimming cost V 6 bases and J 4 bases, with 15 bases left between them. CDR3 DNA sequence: TGTGCCAGCAGGGTAGGAGGGTGGGGAGAGACCCAGTACTTC. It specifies CASRVGGWGETQYF.

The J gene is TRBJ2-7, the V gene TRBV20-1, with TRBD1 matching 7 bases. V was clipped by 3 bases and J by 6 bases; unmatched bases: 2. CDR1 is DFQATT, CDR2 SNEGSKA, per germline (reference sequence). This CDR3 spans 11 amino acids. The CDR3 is CSARGQIEQYF. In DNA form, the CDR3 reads TGCAGTGCTAGGGGACAGATCGAGCAGTACTTC.

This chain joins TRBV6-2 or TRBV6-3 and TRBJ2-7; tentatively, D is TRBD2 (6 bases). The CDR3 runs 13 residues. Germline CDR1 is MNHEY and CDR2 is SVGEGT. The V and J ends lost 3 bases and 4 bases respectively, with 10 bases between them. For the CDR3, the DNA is TGTGCCAGCAGTTATAGCGGCCAATACGAGCAGTACTTC. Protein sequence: CASSYSGQYEQYF.

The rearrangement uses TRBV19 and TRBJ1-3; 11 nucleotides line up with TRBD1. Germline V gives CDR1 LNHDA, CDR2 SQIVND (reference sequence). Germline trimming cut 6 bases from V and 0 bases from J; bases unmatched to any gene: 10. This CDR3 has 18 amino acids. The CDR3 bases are TGTGCCAGTAGCTCTGAGGGACAGGGGGGATACTCTGGAAACACCATATATTTT. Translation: CASSSEGQGGYSGNTIYF.

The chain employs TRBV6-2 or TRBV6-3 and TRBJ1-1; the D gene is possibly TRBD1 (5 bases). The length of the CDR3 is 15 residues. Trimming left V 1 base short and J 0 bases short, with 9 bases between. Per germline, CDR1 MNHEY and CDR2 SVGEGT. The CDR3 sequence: CASSYFRGLNTEAFF. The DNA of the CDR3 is TGTGCCAGCAGTTACTTCCGGGGACTGAACACTGAAGCTTTCTTT.

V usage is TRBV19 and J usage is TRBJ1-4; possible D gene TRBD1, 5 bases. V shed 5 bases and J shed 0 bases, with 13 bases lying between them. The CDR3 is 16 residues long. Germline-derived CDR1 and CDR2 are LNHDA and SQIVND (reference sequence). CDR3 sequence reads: CASSGRELATNEKLFF. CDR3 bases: TGTGCCAGTAGTGGCAGGGAGCTTGCAACTAATGAAAAACTGTTTTTT. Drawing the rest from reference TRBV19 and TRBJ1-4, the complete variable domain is DGGITQSPKYLFRKEGQNVTLSCEQNLNHDAMYWYRQDPGQGLRLIYYSQIVNDFQKGDIAEGYSVSREKKESFPLTVTSAQKNPTAFYLCASSGRELATNEKLFFGSGTQLSVL.